This record covers a single T cell receptor (beta chain). Antigen specificity is unknown. Profiled with immunoSEQ multiplex PCR; TCRdb holds only in-frame clones, not every one. The data show roughly 2,000,000 clones, with just under 95% seen just once and approximately 1.2% held by the top ten. The CDR3 has 13 residues. Trimming left V 8 bases short and J 6 bases short, with 16 bases between. This sample was included in a study of shared clonotypes between healthy human individuals. Findings and limits, study-wide: Relative to clonotypes present in all four donors, those not shared had lower generation probabilities. It was anticipated that sequencing depth would influence how many clonotypes donors shared. Naive subsets typically showed greater estimated richness than memory subsets. Despite large depth, sorted-subset datasets appeared incompletely sequenced.

CD8 cells regarded as naive lacked CD45RO, were positively chosen for CCR7, and omitted terminally differentiated effector memory CD45RA+ cells. Sequencing used naive CD8+ T cells sorted from blood. This sequence originates from a man aged 18 to 35 in good health. The V gene is TRBV23-1, the J gene TRBJ1-1; no clear D gene. TRBV23-1 is reported as an ORF; its role is uncertain. For the CDR3, the DNA is TGCGCCAGCTTAGGACTTCCGATCTCTGAAGCTTTCTTT. Its protein is CASLGLPISEAFF.